This T cell receptor beta chain was sequenced during a study of blood T cell repertoires in COVID-19 (TCRdb year 2020). Broadly, across the study: Samples covering the acute and convalescent phases of COVID-19 were provided by collaborators in the United States, Italy and Spain. The dataset comprised deeply sampled blood TCRbeta repertoires from subjects exposed to, actively infected with, or recovered from COVID-19. Nearly every sample came with metadata listing a de-identified subject ID, COVID-19 status, age in years and sex. Samples came from the ongoing ImmuneRACE study (first 160 participants) plus 1,254 subjects from 6 global collaborators. Where HLA class I and class II types were available, the types were taken from metadata supplied by the sample provider, not from assay-based typing. The repertoires were made available in a free public database intended to serve as a resource for research on the immune response to SARS-CoV-2. The prospective study material was composed of cDNA or gDNA derived from T cells, B-cell-depleted T cells, or PBMCs. Overall study outcomes, separate from this receptor: Clinical and demographic metadata were provided uncurated, with the amount varying by source and participant.

Concerning this clone itself: Its cognate antigen has yet to be identified. No much larger clone is present one base from it, and per-base qualities are unavailable.

CDR1 SGHAT and CDR2 FQNNGV are derived from the germline V gene. Measured from the cysteine to the phenylalanine, the CDR3 is 20 residues long. Of the read, only the CDR3 DNA is kept; its 60 bases are in frame from base 1. Ends trimmed: V by 0 bases, J by 3 bases; bases unmatched to a gene: 17. One collaborating source in Seattle enrolled patients during active infection and followed them longitudinally through the course of disease. Whole blood was collected in K2EDTA tubes by collaborating institutions according to the institutions' own protocols. Collaborator samples were shipped for TCRbeta analysis as frozen whole blood, isolated PBMCs, or DNA extracted from either sample type. TCRbeta CDR3 regions were amplified from genomic DNA using the immunoSEQ Assay, a bias-controlled multiplex PCR. From the authors' description of their analysis: The number of nucleated cells in each sample was estimated from the amplification of reference gene primers within the assay. To quantify the absolute abundance of each unique TCRbeta CDR3 rearrangement, sequence reads were collapsed and filtered. Productive Simpson clonality was computed per sample as the square root of Simpson's diversity index over productive rearrangements. TCRdb took over this immuneACCESS table, retaining in-frame rearrangements with V and J assigned. Such tables are incomplete; in checked studies, under half of the missing clones stem from an unresolved V gene, and the remainder is unexplained. Clone size and the V and J calls come from that table; the DNA yielded D and trimming. The sample table holds about 440,000 clones, of which approximately 90% were seen once. The ten largest clones add up to around 12% of the sample.

Material for sequencing was peripheral blood. The receptor chain draws on TRBV11-2 and TRBJ2-7; TRBD1 lines up with 10 middle nucleotides. This TCR was sampled from a woman aged 45 to 65 with COVID-19, enrolled during active disease. The CDR3 reads CASSLERGQADRGALYEQYF. Here is the DNA: TGTGCCAGCAGCTTAGAGAGGGGACAAGCGGACAGGGGGGCCCTCTACGAGCAGTACTTC.